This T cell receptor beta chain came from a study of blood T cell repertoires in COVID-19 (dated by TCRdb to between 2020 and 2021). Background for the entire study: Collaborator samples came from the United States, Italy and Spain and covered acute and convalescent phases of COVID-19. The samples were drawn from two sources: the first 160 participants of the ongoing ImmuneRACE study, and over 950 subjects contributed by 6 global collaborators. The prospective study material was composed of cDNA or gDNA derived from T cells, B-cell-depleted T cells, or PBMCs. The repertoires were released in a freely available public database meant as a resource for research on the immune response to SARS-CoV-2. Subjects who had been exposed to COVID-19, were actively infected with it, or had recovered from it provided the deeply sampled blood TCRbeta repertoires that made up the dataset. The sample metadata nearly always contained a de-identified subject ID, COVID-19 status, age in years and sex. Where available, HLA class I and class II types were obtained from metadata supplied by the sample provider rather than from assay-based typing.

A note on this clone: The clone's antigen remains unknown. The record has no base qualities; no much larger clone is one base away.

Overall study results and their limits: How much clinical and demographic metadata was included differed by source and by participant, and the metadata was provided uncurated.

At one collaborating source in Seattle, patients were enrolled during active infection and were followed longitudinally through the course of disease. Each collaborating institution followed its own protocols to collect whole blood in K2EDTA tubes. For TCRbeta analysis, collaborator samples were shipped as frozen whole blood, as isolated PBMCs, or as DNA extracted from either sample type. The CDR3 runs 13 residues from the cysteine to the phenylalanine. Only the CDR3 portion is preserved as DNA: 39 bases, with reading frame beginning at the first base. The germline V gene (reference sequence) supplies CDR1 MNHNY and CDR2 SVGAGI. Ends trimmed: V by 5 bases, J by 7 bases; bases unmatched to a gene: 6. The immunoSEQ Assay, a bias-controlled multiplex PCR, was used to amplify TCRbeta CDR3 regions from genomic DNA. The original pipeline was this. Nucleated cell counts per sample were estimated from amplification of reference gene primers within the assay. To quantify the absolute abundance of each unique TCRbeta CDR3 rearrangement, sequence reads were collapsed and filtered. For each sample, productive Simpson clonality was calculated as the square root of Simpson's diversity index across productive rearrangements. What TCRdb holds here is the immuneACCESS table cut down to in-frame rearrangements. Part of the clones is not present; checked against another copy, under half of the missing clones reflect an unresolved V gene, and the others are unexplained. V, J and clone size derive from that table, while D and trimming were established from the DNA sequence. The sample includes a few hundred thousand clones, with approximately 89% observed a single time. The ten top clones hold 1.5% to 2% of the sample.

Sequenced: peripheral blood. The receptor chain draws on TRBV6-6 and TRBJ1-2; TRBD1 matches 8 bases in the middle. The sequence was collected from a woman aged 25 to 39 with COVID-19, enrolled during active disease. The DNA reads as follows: TGTGCCAGCAGTCATCGGACAGGGTTTGGCTACACCTTC. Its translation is CASSHRTGFGYTF.